The 3 T cell receptor beta chains reported below all come from one sample, sequenced in a study of cytomegalovirus exposure and HLA in healthy donors (dated by TCRdb to the late 2010s). Library creation used the immunoSEQ multiplex PCR assay. Here the immuneACCESS table is served through TCRdb, limited to in-frame sequences with V and J called. Missing clones are a known gap in these copies; in checked studies unresolved V genes cover under half, and the rest lacks a known reason. The sample table shows 150,000 to 200,000 clones, and roughly 84% are seen once. Clones ranked in the top ten supply roughly a tenth of the sample. Sequencing input: PBMCs. The receptors stem from a man aged 25 to 45 in good health and CMV-seropositive.

The chain carries TRBV29-1 and TRBJ2-4; 11 nucleotides agree with TRBD2. The CDR3 contains 14 residues. Germline values: CDR1 SQVTM, CDR2 ANQGSEA. With 2 bases clipped from V and 8 bases from J, the junction kept 5 bases outside the gene matches. The CDR3 region has the DNA TGCAGCGTTGAACCGACTAGCGGGGCGGACATTCAGTACTTC. Encoded protein: CSVEPTSGADIQYF. Full variable domain (remainder filled in from reference TRBV29-1 and TRBJ2-4): SAVISQKPSRDICQRGTSLTIQCQVDSQVTMMFWYRQQPGQSLTLIATANQGSEATYESGFVIDKFPISRPNLTFSTLTVSNMSPEDSSIYLCSVEPTSGADIQYFGAGTRLSVL.

The rearrangement joins TRBV28 to TRBJ1-2; perhaps TRBD1 as D (6 bases). The CDR3 extends over 16 amino acids. Trimming pared 3 bases from V and 4 bases from J, leaving 18 bases between. Germline V gene data show CDR1 as MDHEN and CDR2 as SYDVKM. CDR3 DNA sequence: TGTGCCAGCAGTTTCCTTCAGGGGCCCCGGATCTATGGCTACACCTTC. This codes for CASSFLQGPRIYGYTF.

The CDR3 is CASSSGLAETQYF. CDR3 nucleotides: TGTGCCAGCAGCTCAGGGTTGGCAGAGACCCAGTACTTC. The chain is built from TRBV28 and TRBJ2-5, with a possible D match to TRBD1 (5 bases). This CDR3 has 13 residues. The germline V gene has CDR1 MDHEN and CDR2 SYDVKM. The V gene lost 6 bases and the J gene lost 4 bases, with 12 bases spanning the gap.